Shown below are 5 T cell receptor beta chains from a single sample sequenced in a study of blood T cell repertoires in COVID-19. Clones were read by immunoSEQ multiplex PCR, and TCRdb kept only the in-frame ones, dropping some. The sample lists about 210,000 clones; approximately 85% were seen once. Input material: peripheral blood. These receptors originate from a woman in her seventies with COVID-19, enrolled during active disease.

The genes are TRBV7-9 and TRBJ1-1; possible D gene TRBD1, 5 bases. Germline CDR1 and CDR2: SEHNR and FQNEAQ (reference sequence). Trimming pared 4 bases from V and 4 bases from J, leaving 10 bases between. The CDR3 has 13 residues. CDR3 DNA sequence: TGTGCCAGCAGCTCCAGGGACTTCACTGAAGCTTTCTTT. Protein sequence: CASSSRDFTEAFF.

The count of this clone is one. The genes are TRBV6-6 and TRBJ1-2; tentative D call: TRBD1 (5 bases). V gave up 7 bases and J gave up 2 bases, with 8 bases separating them. CDR1 is MNHNY, CDR2 SVGAGI, per germline (reference sequence). The CDR3 loop spans 12 amino acids. The CDR3: CASTTGNYGYTF. In DNA, the CDR3 is TGTGCCAGCACAACAGGAAACTATGGCTACACCTTC.

CDR3 residues: CASSSQGTTSGANVLTF. CDR3 in DNA: TGTGCCAGCTCCTCCCAGGGGACGACTTCTGGGGCCAACGTCCTGACTTTC. The chain combines TRBV9 with TRBJ2-6, with D tentatively TRBD1 (6 bases). The V and J ends lost 7 bases and 1 base respectively, with 18 bases between them. Germline V CDR1 and CDR2: SGDLS, YYNGEE. This CDR3 has 17 residues.

J is TRBJ1-4 and V is TRBV2, with D tentatively TRBD1 (5 bases). This CDR3 has 16 residues. CDR1 is SNHLY and CDR2 is FYNNEI in the germline V gene. The V end lost 5 bases, the J end lost 7 bases, and 20 bases lay between the germline ends. The CDR3 region has the DNA TGTGCCAGCAGTTCCTCAACCACCGGAGGGGTTGAAAAACTGTTTTTT. Encoded protein: CASSSSTTGGVEKLFF.

In DNA, the CDR3 is TGTGCCAGTAGTAGGGGTACAGGGGGCGCCGGCTATGGCTACACCTTC. It encodes CASSRGTGGAGYGYTF. The V and J genes are TRBV19 and TRBJ1-2; TRBD1 matches 9 bases. Germline CDR1 and CDR2: LNHDA and SQIVND (reference sequence). V lost 4 bases to trimming and J lost 4 bases; unmatched junction nucleotides: 10. The CDR3 is 16 amino acids.